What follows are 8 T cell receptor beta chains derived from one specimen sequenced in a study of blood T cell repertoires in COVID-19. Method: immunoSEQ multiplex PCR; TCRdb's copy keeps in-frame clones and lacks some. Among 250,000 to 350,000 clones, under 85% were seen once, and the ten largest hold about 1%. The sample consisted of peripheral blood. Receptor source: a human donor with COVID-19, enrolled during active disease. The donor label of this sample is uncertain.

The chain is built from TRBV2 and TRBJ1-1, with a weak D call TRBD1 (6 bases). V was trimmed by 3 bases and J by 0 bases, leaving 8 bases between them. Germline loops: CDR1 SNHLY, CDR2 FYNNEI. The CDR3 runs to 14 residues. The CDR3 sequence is CASSDGQLNTEAFF. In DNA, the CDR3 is TGTGCCAGCAGTGATGGACAGTTGAACACTGAAGCTTTCTTT.

Here the CDR3 reads CAWSARESNSPLHF. The DNA of the CDR3 is TGTGCCTGGAGTGCGAGGGAATCTAATTCACCCCTCCACTTT. The chain joins TRBV30 to TRBJ1-6; D gene ambiguous. V was clipped by 1 base and J by 6 bases, with 10 bases between them. Germline CDR1 GTSNPN, CDR2 SVGIG (reference sequence). The CDR3 totals 14 residues.

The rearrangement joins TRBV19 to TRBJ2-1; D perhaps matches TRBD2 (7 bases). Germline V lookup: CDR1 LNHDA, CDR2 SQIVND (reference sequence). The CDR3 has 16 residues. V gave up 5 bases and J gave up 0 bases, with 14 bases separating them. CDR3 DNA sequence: TGTGCCAGTAGTGGGGGCGGCGGGAGCTCCTACAATGAGCAGTTCTTC. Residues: CASSGGGGSSYNEQFF.

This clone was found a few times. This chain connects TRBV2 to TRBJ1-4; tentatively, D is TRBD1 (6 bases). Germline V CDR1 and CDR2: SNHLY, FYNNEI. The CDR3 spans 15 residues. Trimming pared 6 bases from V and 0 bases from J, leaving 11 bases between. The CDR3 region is CASSGTPATNEKLFF. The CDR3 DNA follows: TGTGCCAGCAGCGGGACACCCGCAACTAATGAAAAACTGTTTTTT.

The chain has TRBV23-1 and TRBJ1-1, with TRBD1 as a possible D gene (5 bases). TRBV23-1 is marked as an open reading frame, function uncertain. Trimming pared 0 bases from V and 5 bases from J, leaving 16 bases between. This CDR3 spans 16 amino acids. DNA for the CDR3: TGCGCCAGCAGTCAATCGCGGACGGCAGGGAGGACTGAAGCTTTCTTT. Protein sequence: CASSQSRTAGRTEAFF.

The CDR3 here is CASSPPDRAGAFF. CDR3 in DNA: TGTGCCAGCTCACCACCTGACAGGGCCGGAGCTTTCTTT. The V and J genes are TRBV18 and TRBJ1-1, with 7 bases that match TRBD1. The CDR3 contains 13 residues. Looked up from germline, CDR1 is KGHSH and CDR2 is LQKENI. V was pared by 0 bases and J by 10 bases, with 5 bases of the junction left unmatched.

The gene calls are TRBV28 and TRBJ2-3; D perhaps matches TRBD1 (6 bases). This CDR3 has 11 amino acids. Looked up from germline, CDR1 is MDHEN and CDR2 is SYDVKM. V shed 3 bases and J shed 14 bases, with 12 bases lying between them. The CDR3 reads CASSFAGGWYF. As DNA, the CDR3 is TGTGCCAGCAGTTTCGCTGGGGGCTGGTATTTT.

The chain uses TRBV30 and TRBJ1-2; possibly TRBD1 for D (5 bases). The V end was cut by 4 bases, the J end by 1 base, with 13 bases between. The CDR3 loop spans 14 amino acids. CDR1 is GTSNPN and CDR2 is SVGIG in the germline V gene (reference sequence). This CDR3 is CAWTSGLRNYGYTF. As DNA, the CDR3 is TGTGCCTGGACCTCAGGGCTGCGTAACTATGGCTACACCTTC.